This T cell receptor (beta chain) was captured by sequencing in a study of T cells in tuberculosis. Whole-study results and caveats: GMM-specific TCRs were nearer to active tuberculosis alpha repertoires, suggesting expansion.

This clone was detected a few times. Its antigen is unknown. Only in-frame clones appear in the TCRdb table, and some are missing; sequencing was by immunoSEQ multiplex PCR. The sample records 25,000 to 30,000 clones, roughly 93% being singletons. Tuberculin skin test and IGRA determined adolescents' latent tuberculosis status at entry. V was clipped by 4 bases and J by 0 bases, with 9 bases between them. This CDR3 is built from 14 residues. Germline CDR1 reads LNHDA; CDR2 reads SQIVND (reference sequence). This TCR was sampled from a donor aged 10-30 years with latent tuberculosis or without tuberculosis infection. Sequencing was performed on PBMCs. This chain uses TRBV19 with TRBJ1-2; D is undetermined. The CDR3 nucleotides are TGTGCCAGTAGTAGAGCAACCACTAACTATGGCTACACCTTC. This codes for CASSRATTNYGYTF. The full variable domain, with the rest looked up from reference TRBV19 and TRBJ1-2, is DGGITQSPKYLFRKEGQNVTLSCEQNLNHDAMYWYRQDPGQGLRLIYYSQIVNDFQKGDIAEGYSVSREKKESFPLTVTSAQKNPTAFYLCASSRATTNYGYTFGSGTRLTVV.